This TCR beta chain was sequenced during a study of cytotoxic CD8 clonotypes in ibrutinib-treated CLL. Study-level information: Following a median 12 months of treatment, with a range of 6 to 36, response samples were taken.

The data were produced by immunoSEQ multiplex PCR, yet TCRdb's version contains in-frame clones alone and is incomplete. The sample yields some 130,000 clones, 70% to 90% seen once. Study-level points and caveats: The study found clonality rose at ibrutinib response, then fell toward baseline at progression.

In regard to this clone: Its antigen remains unknown.

Germline CDR1 and CDR2: MDHEN and SYDVKM. This CDR3 is built from 16 residues. Trimming took 5 bases from V and 0 from J, leaving 15 bases between them. Sequencing used PBMCs, obtained after 24 months of ibrutinib treatment. This TCR was recovered from a human donor with chronic lymphocytic leukemia. The chain recombines TRBV28 with TRBJ2-3; D may be TRBD2 (6 bases). The CDR3 DNA sequence: TGTGCCAGCAGTGGTTGGTATGGGGGGAGCACAGATACGCAGTATTTT. It specifies CASSGWYGGSTDTQYF.